This T cell receptor (beta chain) originates from a study of blood T cell repertoires in COVID-19. At the level of the study: Donors in the United States, Italy and Spain gave samples during acute or convalescent COVID-19.

Before being deemed recovered, Cohort 3 donors had two negative PCRs, clearance, or symptom resolution. After removal of 5 bases from V and 5 bases from J, the junction contained 7 bases not matched to a gene. CDR1 and CDR2 (germline): SGHTA, FQGTGA. CDR3 size: 14 residues. As processed by the authors: Reference gene primer amplification gave nucleated cell count estimates. TCRdb keeps only in-frame clones here, not all; method: immunoSEQ multiplex PCR. The V and J calls and clone size are taken from that table; D and trimming were inferred from the DNA. Of a few hundred thousand clones listed, 70% to 90% are singletons.

This sequence was found in a woman aged 25 to 39 who had recovered from COVID-19. The chain links TRBV7-3 to TRBJ1-2, with 8 bases lining up with TRBD1. The sequenced sample was PBMCs or T cells enriched from blood (not recorded which). The CDR3 nucleotides read TGTGCCAGCAGCAAGACAGGGGCTACTTATGGCTACACCTTC. Encoded protein: CASSKTGATYGYTF. The variable domain in full, with the rest retrieved from reference TRBV7-3 and TRBJ1-2, is GAGVSQTPSNKVTEKGKYVELRCDPISGHTALYWYRQSLGQGPEFLIYFQGTGAADDSGLPNDRFFAVRPEGSVSTLKIQRTERGDSAVYLCASSKTGATYGYTFGSGTRLTVV.